This T cell receptor beta chain was sequenced during a study of response to subunit inactivated influenza vaccine. TCRdb redid the calling of the RT-PCR reads with MiXCR, one entry per CDR3 protein. The table lists some 500,000 distinct CDR3 sequences, more than 15% of them singletons. There are a few counts of this clonotype. No antigen is known for it. CDR1 and CDR2 from the germline V gene are ENHRY and SYGVKD. The ends were cut back, 7 bases at V and 4 bases at J, with 9 bases in the middle. The CDR3 consists of 12 residues. General study findings and limits: Authors suggested each seasonal flu vaccination may recruit only limited numbers of new T cells.

Sample: CD4+ T cells sorted from PBMCs, taken about 23 months after vaccination. The sequence derives from a man between 50 and 75 years old who received an inactivated influenza vaccine. This chain joins TRBV10-3 and TRBJ2-3; D possibly matches TRBD1 or TRBD2 (5 bases each). Here the CDR3 reads CAIKGDPDTQYF. CDR3 in DNA: TGTGCCATCAAAGGGGACCCAGATACGCAGTATTTT.